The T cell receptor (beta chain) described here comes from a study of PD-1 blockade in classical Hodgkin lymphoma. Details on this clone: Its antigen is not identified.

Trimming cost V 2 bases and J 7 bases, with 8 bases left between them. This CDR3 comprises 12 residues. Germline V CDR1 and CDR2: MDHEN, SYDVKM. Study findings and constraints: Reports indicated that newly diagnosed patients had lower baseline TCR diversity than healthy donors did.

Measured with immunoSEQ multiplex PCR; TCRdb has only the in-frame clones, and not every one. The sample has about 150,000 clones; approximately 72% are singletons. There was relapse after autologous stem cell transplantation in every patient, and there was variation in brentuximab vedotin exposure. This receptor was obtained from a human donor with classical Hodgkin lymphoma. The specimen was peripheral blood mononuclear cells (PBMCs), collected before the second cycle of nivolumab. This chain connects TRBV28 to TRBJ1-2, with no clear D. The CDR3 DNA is TGTGCCAGCAGTTTAGGACCCGCTGGCTACACCTTC. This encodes CASSLGPAGYTF.